This T cell receptor beta chain derives from a study of vaccination effects on CD4 cells after COVID-19. Germline V lookup: CDR1 SGHTA, CDR2 FQGTGA. This CDR3 region has 15 residues. J gave up 0 bases and V 4 bases, and 2 bases lay outside the gene matches. For this clone: The antigen is not known.

Antigen-specific CD4+ T cell clonotypes were called by their expansion after viral peptide-pool culture in ViraFEST. Once cultured for 9 to 11 days, the cells underwent separation to obtain CD4+ T cells. BNT162b2 vaccine or mRNA-1273 vaccine was given to participants in two doses. Profiling relied on immunoSEQ multiplex PCR, and the TCRdb table lists in-frame clones only, not all of them. The sample consists of tens of thousands of clones, roughly four fifths of them appearing once. The sequence derives from a human donor who received a COVID-19 vaccine. Some clones in this sample may be carry-over from other donors' samples. The sequencing used CD4+ T cells from PBMCs cultured with HCoV-NL63 spike peptides, collected after COVID-19 vaccination. The chain is built from TRBV7-3 and TRBJ2-1; 8 bases are a match to TRBD1. The CDR3 sequence is CASSSTGGSYNEQFF. DNA of the CDR3: TGTGCCAGCAGCTCAACAGGGGGCTCCTACAATGAGCAGTTCTTC. The full variable domain, completed using reference TRBV7-3 and TRBJ2-1, is GAGVSQTPSNKVTEKGKYVELRCDPISGHTALYWYRQSLGQGPEFLIYFQGTGAADDSGLPNDRFFAVRPEGSVSTLKIQRTERGDSAVYLCASSSTGGSYNEQFFGPGTRLTVL.